The rows below give T cell receptor beta chains drawn from one sample of a study of CD8 T cells in ankylosing spondylitis. TCRdb recomputed calls from the 5' RACE reads with MiXCR, one row per CDR3 protein. The sample yields tens of thousands of distinct CDR3 sequences, roughly 9.6% seen once. Material for sequencing was blood, either unsorted or a sorted T cell fraction (not recorded which). These receptors all come from a male donor with ankylosing spondylitis or in good health (not recorded which). CDR3s leave out the opening cysteine and the closing phenylalanine or tryptophan. Fields, in order: D gene, V gene, J gene, clone size, CDR3 protein. A D gene is named only where the DNA matches it firmly. Size is stated for part of the rows, as once, few or many counts, or as a class when the clone is expanded.

TRBD1,TRBV12-3/TRBV12-4,TRBJ2-7,few,ATSTGGEEQY
TRBD2,TRBV6-1,TRBJ2-3,many,ASRRSYFSGGATDTQY
.,TRBV29-1,TRBJ1-1,.,SVNVVTEAF
TRBD1,TRBV12-3/TRBV12-4,TRBJ1-6,many,ASSFRQGSPLH
TRBD2,TRBV13,TRBJ2-3,.,ASSLERGRNRSDTQY
.,TRBV7-6,TRBJ2-2,few,ASSLEVTATGELF
.,TRBV25-1,TRBJ2-3,few,ASSALGDTQY
.,TRBV7-8,TRBJ1-2,.,ASSPRGGFSYGYT
.,TRBV5-1,TRBJ2-2,many,ASSTEGLGGVGELF
.,TRBV5-1,TRBJ2-6,many,ASSLRPSGANVLT
TRBD1,TRBV28,TRBJ1-3,many,ASALAGQIGNTIY
TRBD1,TRBV7-2,TRBJ1-1,few,ASSKTGENTEAF
TRBD1,TRBV7-2,TRBJ1-2,.,ASSADRDSYGYT
.,TRBV6-1,TRBJ1-2,many,ASSEATGGTYGYT
TRBD2,TRBV5-1,TRBJ2-3,many,ASSEGLAGVSTDTQY
.,TRBV2,TRBJ1-5,.,ASSRVGQPQH
.,TRBV29-1,TRBJ2-7,medium-sized,SVAGASYEQY
.,TRBV29-1,TRBJ1-5,.,SVRRGGDQPQH
TRBD2,TRBV6-2/TRBV6-3,TRBJ2-2,many,ASTHPGLAGLRTGELF
TRBD1,TRBV20-1,TRBJ1-2,many,SARGGTGSNYGYT
TRBD2,TRBV5-1,TRBJ2-1,many,ASSLGLAGPNEQF
.,TRBV29-1,TRBJ1-1,many,SVVPFSGNTEAF
.,TRBV13,TRBJ2-2,.,ASSRGLGTGELF
TRBD1,TRBV28,TRBJ2-3,many,ASSFLTGGPDTQY
.,TRBV7-2,TRBJ2-3,.,ASSSPLGGPSDTQY
.,TRBV20-1,TRBJ1-3,many,SARVRAGNTIY
.,TRBV7-2,TRBJ2-7,.,ASSLTRSSYEQY
.,TRBV12-3/TRBV12-4,TRBJ1-5,many,ASNGAGPGQPQH
.,TRBV29-1,TRBJ1-3,many,SVASDGNTIY
.,TRBV10-3,TRBJ2-1,.,AINSGNTFYNEQF
.,TRBV10-3,TRBJ2-2,many,AISGVIGGTGELF
.,TRBV29-1,TRBJ2-2,.,SVQLDGRYGELF
.,TRBV12-3/TRBV12-4,TRBJ1-1,.,ASSITGLPGTEAF